These 21 T cell receptor beta chains were all obtained from the same sample, sequenced in a study of blood T cell repertoires in COVID-19. Sequencing used immunoSEQ multiplex PCR; TCRdb keeps in-frame clones, though not all of them. The table lists fewer than 400,000 clones, 80% to 90% of them singletons. The sequencing sample was made of PBMCs or T cells enriched from blood (not recorded which). The receptor set was obtained from a man aged 25 to 40 who had recovered from COVID-19.

This chain links TRBV6-5 with TRBJ1-2; tentatively, D is TRBD1 (6 bases). CDR1 MNHEY and CDR2 SVGAGI come from the germline V gene. The CDR3 is made up of 13 amino acids. Trimming left V 6 bases short and J 4 bases short, with 12 bases between. Here the CDR3 reads CASRQDSSYGYTF. The CDR3 bases are TGTGCCAGCAGGCAGGACAGCAGCTATGGCTACACCTTC.

The gene calls are TRBV28 and TRBJ2-5; 12 bases are a match to TRBD2. The CDR3 loop spans 20 amino acids. Looked up from germline, CDR1 is MDHEN and CDR2 is SYDVKM. With V trimmed by 2 bases and J by 1 base, 14 bases remained unmatched. DNA for the CDR3: TGTGCCAGCAGTTTACCCGACCTAGAACCTAGCGGGGGGGCCCAAGAGACCCAGTACTTC. It yields the protein CASSLPDLEPSGGAQETQYF.

The chain has TRBV18 and TRBJ1-2; D uncertain. V was shortened by 2 bases and J by 3 bases, with 7 bases between the two germline ends. The CDR3 consists of 13 residues. In germline, CDR1 is KGHSH, CDR2 LQKENI. The CDR3 DNA is TGTGCCAGCTCACCATCAGTGGACTATGGCTACACCTTC. Its translation: CASSPSVDYGYTF.

V gene TRBV11-3 combines with J gene TRBJ1-1; 8 bases align to TRBD1. The CDR3 sequence is 13 residues long. V trimming: 2 bases; J trimming: 4 bases; junction bases outside the gene matches: 0. Germline CDR1 reads SGHNT; CDR2 reads YENEEA. The CDR3: CASSLTGGTEAFF. CDR3 nucleotide sequence: TGTGCCAGCAGCTTAACAGGGGGCACTGAAGCTTTCTTT.

CDR3 nucleotides: TGTGCCACCAGTGCCGGACAGGGGGTTCAGCCCCAGCATTTT. It yields the protein CATSAGQGVQPQHF. V usage is TRBV24-1 and J usage is TRBJ1-5; 10 bases are shared with TRBD1. Trimming took 5 bases from V and 6 from J; bases not matched to a gene: 3. The germline gives CDR1 KGHDR, CDR2 SFDVKD. The CDR3 sequence is 14 residues long.

V usage is TRBV27 and J usage is TRBJ1-2; 9 bases agree with TRBD1. The CDR3 sequence is 13 residues long. Trimming took 3 bases from V and 6 from J; bases not matched to a gene: 2. Germline assignment: CDR1 MNHEY and CDR2 SMNVEV (reference sequence). CDR3: CASSFWDRDGYTF. The CDR3 DNA is TGTGCCAGCAGTTTTTGGGACAGGGATGGCTACACCTTC.

Concerning this clone itself: The same CDR3 also results from other DNA sequences found in this sample. The chain uses TRBV9 and TRBJ1-1; 10 nucleotides agree with TRBD1. Trimming at V came to 2 bases and at J to 2 bases, leaving 0 bases not matched to a gene. The CDR3 consists of 14 residues. CDR1 is SGDLS and CDR2 is YYNGEE in the germline V gene. CDR3 loop: CASSVTGGNTEAFF. CDR3 coding DNA: TGTGCCAGCAGCGTGACAGGGGGCAACACTGAAGCTTTCTTT.

The gene calls are TRBV7-8 and TRBJ1-2; no clear D gene. Germline CDR1 and CDR2: SGHVS and FQNEAQ. Between the trimmed V and J ends, which lost 1 base and 2 bases, there was a span of 8 bases. This CDR3 has 14 amino acids. The CDR3, as DNA: TGTGCCAGCAGCTTAGAGGAGGGCAACTATGGCTACACCTTC. This encodes CASSLEEGNYGYTF.

The sample holds one count of this clone. This chain uses TRBV14 with TRBJ2-1; D remains ambiguous. This CDR3 spans 17 amino acids. Germline lookup yields CDR1 SGHDN and CDR2 FVKESK. V was cut by 0 bases and J by 5 bases, with 17 bases left in between. The CDR3 DNA reads TGTGCCAGCAGCCAAGACGCCGAGAAGCACTTGAACAATGAGCAGTTCTTC. It translates to CASSQDAEKHLNNEQFF.

The chain carries TRBV10-3 and TRBJ1-1, with D possibly being TRBD1 (6 bases). The CDR3 extends over 15 amino acids. Germline CDR1 is ENHRY and CDR2 is SYGVKD. Trimming stripped 3 bases from V and 1 base from J, with 12 bases between. CDR3 DNA sequence: TGTGCCATCAGTGACCCGGACAGAAAGAACACTGAAGCTTTCTTT. Amino acid sequence: CAISDPDRKNTEAFF.

This clone occurred once. The chain combines TRBV3-1 (or the pseudogene TRBV3-2) with TRBJ1-2; D possibly corresponds to TRBD1 (5 bases). With 0 bases removed from V and 4 bases from J, the gap between germline ends came to 12 bases. The length of the CDR3 is 15 residues. The germline V gene encodes CDR1 LGHDT and CDR2 YNNKEL (reference sequence). In DNA, the CDR3 is TGTGCCAGCAGCCAAGAAAGAGGACAACCCTATGGCTACACCTTC. Translating it yields CASSQERGQPYGYTF.

V gene TRBV11-2 combines with J gene TRBJ2-1; the match to TRBD2 covers 13 bases. Germline V gene lookup returns CDR1 SGHAT and CDR2 FQNNGV. Germline trimming cut 0 bases from V and 8 bases from J; bases unmatched to any gene: 1. The CDR3 loop spans 15 amino acids. CDR3 bases: TGTGCCAGCAGCTTAGACGGGACTAGCGGGGATGAGCAGTTCTTC. As protein: CASSLDGTSGDEQFF.

Only a few counts were recorded for this clone. The J gene is TRBJ1-1, the V gene TRBV5-1; possible D gene TRBD1, 5 bases. Germline loops: CDR1 SGHRS, CDR2 YFSETQ. Trimming removed 0 bases at V and 2 bases at J, with 17 bases between. The CDR3 sequence is 17 residues long. CDR3 in amino acids: CASSLVIAGSLNTEAFF. The CDR3 DNA reads as TGCGCCAGCAGCTTGGTTATCGCAGGGTCTTTAAACACTGAAGCTTTCTTT.

Details on this clone: The junction departs from the called germline gene at one end, perhaps through a read error. CDR3 region: CASSLGARFLLF. CDR3 nucleotide sequence: TGTGCCAGCAGCTTGGGGGCCCGCTTTTTGCTCTTC. The chain combines TRBV7-2 with TRBJ2-1; D possibly corresponds to TRBD1 (6 bases). The CDR3 is 12 residues long. Per germline, CDR1 SGHTA and CDR2 FQGNSA.

The chain employs TRBV7-6 and TRBJ2-7; 7 bases are shared with TRBD1. Germline V gene data show CDR1 as SGHVS and CDR2 as FNYEAQ. The CDR3 extends over 15 amino acids. After removal of 5 bases from V and 1 base from J, the junction contained 8 bases not matched to a gene. The CDR3 sequence is CASSEKWDSSYEQYF. The CDR3 coding sequence is TGTGCCAGCAGCGAGAAGTGGGACAGTTCCTACGAGCAGTACTTC.

This chain uses TRBV5-1 with TRBJ1-1; 9 bases agree with TRBD1. This CDR3 contains 15 residues. Trimming cost V 4 bases and J 4 bases; bases outside gene matches: 8. CDR1 SGHRS and CDR2 YFSETQ come from the germline V gene. DNA for the CDR3: TGCGCCAGCAGCGGGGGACAGGGACAGACCACTGAAGCTTTCTTT. Protein: CASSGGQGQTTEAFF.

The chain is built from TRBV30 and TRBJ1-2; D not certain. The CDR3 loop spans 11 amino acids. The ends were cut back, 2 bases at V and 7 bases at J, with 8 bases in the middle. Germline V gene sequence: CDR1 GTSNPN, CDR2 SVGIG (reference sequence). The CDR3 is CAWSSASGYTF. For the CDR3, the DNA is TGTGCCTGGAGTTCTGCTAGTGGCTACACCTTC.

This clone was counted between two and nine times. V usage is TRBV5-4 and J usage is TRBJ1-1; possible D gene TRBD1, 5 bases. CDR1 SGHNT and CDR2 YYREEE come from the germline V gene (reference sequence). The CDR3 has 16 amino acids. V was trimmed by 3 bases and J by 3 bases, leaving 18 bases between them. The CDR3 DNA reads as TGTGCCAGCAGCTCCCTTTGGGGGGAAGGGGACACTGAAGCTTTCTTT. It codes for CASSSLWGEGDTEAFF.

The chain employs TRBV7-9 and TRBJ1-3, with 11 bases aligning to TRBD1. Germline values: CDR1 SEHNR, CDR2 FQNEAQ (reference sequence). Trimming cost V 8 bases and J 2 bases; bases outside gene matches: 8. The CDR3 runs 16 residues. The CDR3 DNA reads TGTGCCAGCTCTACGGACAGGGGGCCGGCTGGAAACACCATATATTTT. It specifies CASSTDRGPAGNTIYF.

V and J are TRBV7-9 and TRBJ2-7; 10 nucleotides agree with TRBD1. The V gene end was trimmed by 5 bases and the J gene end by 1 base; junction bases not matched to a gene: 8. Germline V lookup: CDR1 SEHNR, CDR2 FQNEAQ (reference sequence). This CDR3 spans 16 amino acids. The CDR3: CASSTTRDRGSYEQYF. CDR3 sequence (DNA): TGTGCCAGCAGCACCACGCGGGACAGGGGTTCCTACGAGCAGTACTTC.

The rearrangement links TRBV28 to TRBJ1-5; 7 bases agree with TRBD1. The CDR3 covers 15 residues. V was clipped by 8 bases and J by 4 bases; unmatched bases: 11. The germline V gene encodes CDR1 MDHEN and CDR2 SYDVKM. This chain's CDR3 is CASYRGRGGNQPQHF. The CDR3 DNA is TGTGCCAGCTACAGGGGCAGAGGAGGAAATCAGCCCCAGCATTTT.